A selection of T cell receptor beta chains follows, all from one sample in a study of patients and donors after allogeneic stem cell transplantation. TCRdb redid the calling of the RT-PCR reads with MiXCR, one entry per CDR3 protein. This repertoire shows roughly 230,000 distinct CDR3 sequences, about 14% found once; its top ten account for around 10%. The sample consisted of blood, either unsorted or a sorted T cell fraction (not recorded which). These receptors all come from a human donor who was either an allogeneic HSCT recipient or a stem cell or donor lymphocyte infusion donor (not recorded which). It is not recorded whose cells these are; they may come from a transplant donor. Each CDR3 is given with its conserved first and last residue. The order of the fields is J gene, D gene, V gene, clone size, CDR3 protein, CDR3 DNA. A D gene is named only where the DNA matches it firmly. For some rows the clone size is stated as once, few or many, or as a class when expanded; others skip it.

j_call: TRBJ1-5; d_call: NA; v_call: TRBV7-9; clone_size: NA; cdr3_aa: CASSLSSSAQHF; cdr3_nt: TGTGCCAGCAGCCTCTCTTCGTCAGCCCAGCATTTT
j_call: TRBJ2-5; d_call: TRBD1; v_call: TRBV7-9; clone_size: NA; cdr3_aa: CASSFQTGGQETQYF; cdr3_nt: TGTGCCAGCAGCTTCCAGACAGGGGGGCAAGAGACCCAGTACTTC
j_call: TRBJ2-3; d_call: TRBD2; v_call: TRBV5-6; clone_size: few; cdr3_aa: CASSDLGTSGSVGTDTQYF; cdr3_nt: TGTGCCAGCAGCGACCTAGGGACTAGCGGGAGCGTTGGCACAGATACGCAGTATTTT
j_call: TRBJ1-1; d_call: NA; v_call: TRBV2; clone_size: few; cdr3_aa: CASRSGLAGIRTEAFF; cdr3_nt: TGTGCCAGCAGATCGGGACTCGCGGGTATAAGGACTGAAGCTTTCTTT
j_call: TRBJ1-2; d_call: TRBD1; v_call: TRBV4-2; clone_size: NA; cdr3_aa: CASSQSGQGSYGYTF; cdr3_nt: TGTGCCAGCAGCCAGTCTGGACAGGGAAGCTATGGCTACACCTTC
j_call: TRBJ1-3; d_call: NA; v_call: TRBV4-1; clone_size: NA; cdr3_aa: CASSQVTGLGHSGNTIYF; cdr3_nt: TGCGCCAGCAGCCAAGTAACAGGTCTGGGGCACTCTGGAAACACCATATATTTT
j_call: TRBJ2-7; d_call: NA; v_call: TRBV7-2; clone_size: few; cdr3_aa: CASSPRGSTSYEQYF; cdr3_nt: TGTGCCAGCAGCCCTAGGGGGTCCACCTCCTACGAGCAGTACTTC
j_call: TRBJ2-3; d_call: NA; v_call: TRBV9; clone_size: few; cdr3_aa: CASSAGPRADTQYF; cdr3_nt: TGTGCCAGCAGCGCCGGACCGAGGGCAGATACGCAGTATTTT
j_call: TRBJ1-2; d_call: NA; v_call: TRBV12-3/TRBV12-4; clone_size: few; cdr3_aa: CASSRREEYGYTF; cdr3_nt: TGTGCCAGCAGTCGCCGAGAGGAATATGGCTACACCTTC
j_call: TRBJ1-6; d_call: NA; v_call: TRBV12-3/TRBV12-4; clone_size: NA; cdr3_aa: CASSQLDSPLHF; cdr3_nt: TGTGCCAGCAGCCAACTTGATTCACCCCTCCACTTT
j_call: TRBJ2-7; d_call: TRBD2; v_call: TRBV3-1; clone_size: NA; cdr3_aa: CASSPRRTSGYEQYF; cdr3_nt: TGTGCCAGCAGCCCACGTAGGACTAGCGGCTACGAGCAGTACTTC
j_call: TRBJ1-1; d_call: TRBD1; v_call: TRBV5-5; clone_size: NA; cdr3_aa: CASSAAGGFLGAFF; cdr3_nt: TGTGCCAGCAGTGCCGCAGGGGGGTTTCTAGGAGCTTTCTTT
j_call: TRBJ1-1; d_call: TRBD1; v_call: TRBV11-3; clone_size: NA; cdr3_aa: CASSLVAGTAVTEAFF; cdr3_nt: TGTGCCAGCAGCTTAGTTGCAGGGACAGCAGTCACTGAAGCTTTCTTT
j_call: TRBJ1-4; d_call: TRBD1; v_call: TRBV11-2; clone_size: few; cdr3_aa: CASSWSQGAGEKLFF; cdr3_nt: TGTGCCAGCAGCTGGTCACAGGGGGCAGGGGAAAAACTGTTTTTT
j_call: TRBJ2-1; d_call: TRBD1; v_call: TRBV6-1; clone_size: NA; cdr3_aa: CAISPKGAHNEQFF; cdr3_nt: TGTGCCATTTCACCTAAGGGGGCCCACAATGAGCAGTTCTTC
j_call: TRBJ1-2; d_call: NA; v_call: TRBV12-2; clone_size: NA; cdr3_aa: CASRFYRGNYGYTF; cdr3_nt: TGTGCAAGTCGATTTTACAGGGGTAACTATGGCTACACCTTC
j_call: TRBJ1-4; d_call: NA; v_call: TRBV20-1; clone_size: NA; cdr3_aa: CSASNSPATNEKLFF; cdr3_nt: TGCAGTGCTAGCAACAGCCCTGCAACTAATGAAAAACTGTTTTTT
j_call: TRBJ2-3; d_call: NA; v_call: TRBV7-3; clone_size: many; cdr3_aa: CASSLTWSSTDTQYF; cdr3_nt: TGTGCCAGCAGCTTAACGTGGAGCAGCACAGATACGCAGTATTTT
j_call: TRBJ1-6; d_call: NA; v_call: TRBV12-3/TRBV12-4; clone_size: many; cdr3_aa: CASSLSGENSPLHF; cdr3_nt: TGTGCCAGCAGTCTCTCGGGAGAAAATTCACCCCTCCACTTT
j_call: TRBJ2-3; d_call: TRBD2; v_call: TRBV5-1; clone_size: many; cdr3_aa: CASSLSGGTIRDTQYF; cdr3_nt: TGCGCCAGCAGCTTAAGCGGGGGAACGATCAGGGATACGCAGTATTTT
j_call: TRBJ1-1; d_call: TRBD1; v_call: TRBV11-3; clone_size: NA; cdr3_aa: CASSLGTGTTEAFF; cdr3_nt: TGTGCCAGCAGCCTTGGGACAGGGACCACTGAAGCTTTCTTT
j_call: TRBJ1-4; d_call: NA; v_call: TRBV20-1; clone_size: NA; cdr3_aa: CSAGGTNEKLFF; cdr3_nt: TGCAGTGCTGGGGGGACTAATGAAAAACTGTTTTTT
j_call: TRBJ2-2; d_call: NA; v_call: TRBV11-3; clone_size: many; cdr3_aa: CASSLGPANTGELFF; cdr3_nt: TGTGCCAGCAGCTTAGGGCCAGCGAACACCGGGGAGCTGTTTTTT
j_call: TRBJ1-1; d_call: TRBD1; v_call: TRBV12-3/TRBV12-4; clone_size: few; cdr3_aa: CASSSDRAGTEAFF; cdr3_nt: TGTGCCAGCAGTTCGGACAGGGCGGGCACTGAAGCTTTCTTT
j_call: TRBJ2-3; d_call: NA; v_call: TRBV6-1; clone_size: NA; cdr3_aa: CASRQEILSTDTQYF; cdr3_nt: TGTGCCAGCCGCCAGGAGATACTTAGCACAGATACGCAGTATTTT
j_call: TRBJ2-4; d_call: TRBD1; v_call: TRBV5-5; clone_size: many; cdr3_aa: CASSFLKADRVRENIQYF; cdr3_nt: TGTGCCAGCAGCTTTTTGAAAGCGGACAGGGTGCGGGAAAACATTCAGTACTTC
j_call: TRBJ2-1; d_call: NA; v_call: TRBV9; clone_size: NA; cdr3_aa: CASSVEVHPDSEQFF; cdr3_nt: TGTGCCAGCAGCGTAGAGGTCCACCCAGATAGTGAGCAGTTCTTC
j_call: TRBJ2-7; d_call: NA; v_call: TRBV6-1; clone_size: NA; cdr3_aa: CASTPGGGMSEQYF; cdr3_nt: TGTGCCAGCACCCCCGGAGGGGGAATGTCTGAGCAGTACTTC
j_call: TRBJ2-3; d_call: NA; v_call: TRBV30; clone_size: NA; cdr3_aa: CAWSVFREVPDTQYF; cdr3_nt: TGTGCCTGGAGTGTATTCCGTGAGGTCCCAGATACGCAGTATTTT
j_call: TRBJ2-7; d_call: NA; v_call: TRBV6-1; clone_size: NA; cdr3_aa: CASSQSGPGRIARSYEQYF; cdr3_nt: TGTGCCAGCAGCCAATCGGGCCCCGGAAGGATAGCAAGATCCTACGAGCAGTACTTC
j_call: TRBJ2-7; d_call: NA; v_call: TRBV12-3/TRBV12-4; clone_size: many; cdr3_aa: CASSPGYEQYF; cdr3_nt: TGTGCCAGCAGCCCGGGCTACGAGCAGTACTTC
j_call: TRBJ2-7; d_call: TRBD1; v_call: TRBV4-2; clone_size: few; cdr3_aa: CASSQIRPGGYSDEQYF; cdr3_nt: TGTGCCAGCAGCCAGATTCGGCCAGGGGGATATAGCGACGAGCAGTACTTC
j_call: TRBJ2-2; d_call: NA; v_call: TRBV5-5; clone_size: NA; cdr3_aa: CASSLRPPTGELFF; cdr3_nt: TGTGCCAGCAGCTTGAGGCCACCCACCGGGGAGCTGTTTTTT
j_call: TRBJ2-1; d_call: TRBD1; v_call: TRBV2; clone_size: few; cdr3_aa: CASSPDRNNEQFF; cdr3_nt: TGTGCCAGCAGTCCGGACAGGAACAATGAGCAGTTCTTC
j_call: TRBJ2-2; d_call: NA; v_call: TRBV11-3; clone_size: NA; cdr3_aa: CASSLMGDTGELFF; cdr3_nt: TGTGCCAGCAGCTTAATGGGGGACACCGGGGAGCTGTTTTTT
j_call: TRBJ1-1; d_call: NA; v_call: TRBV19; clone_size: few; cdr3_aa: CASSWTRNTEAFF; cdr3_nt: TGTGCCAGTAGTTGGACACGGAACACTGAAGCTTTCTTT
j_call: TRBJ1-4; d_call: NA; v_call: TRBV7-2; clone_size: medium-sized; cdr3_aa: CASSYFPGATNEKLFF; cdr3_nt: TGTGCCAGCAGCTATTTCCCAGGAGCAACTAATGAAAAACTGTTTTTT
j_call: TRBJ2-7; d_call: NA; v_call: TRBV7-8; clone_size: NA; cdr3_aa: CASSLALGGDSYEQYF; cdr3_nt: TGTGCCAGCAGCTTAGCGCTAGGAGGGGATAGCTACGAGCAGTACTTC
j_call: TRBJ1-6; d_call: TRBD1; v_call: TRBV5-1; clone_size: NA; cdr3_aa: CASSVGSRGQSPLHF; cdr3_nt: TGCGCCAGTTCCGTTGGAAGCAGGGGGCAATCACCCCTCCACTTT
j_call: TRBJ1-4; d_call: NA; v_call: TRBV30; clone_size: NA; cdr3_aa: CAWSPGTFNEKLFF; cdr3_nt: TGTGCCTGGAGTCCCGGGACTTTTAATGAAAAACTGTTTTTT
j_call: TRBJ1-2; d_call: TRBD1; v_call: TRBV19; clone_size: NA; cdr3_aa: CASTLTGTNYGYTF; cdr3_nt: TGTGCCAGTACCCTGACAGGGACTAACTATGGCTACACCTTC
j_call: TRBJ1-1; d_call: NA; v_call: TRBV7-2; clone_size: few; cdr3_aa: CASNSRGVNTEAFF; cdr3_nt: TGTGCCAGCAACTCGAGGGGGGTGAACACTGAAGCTTTCTTT
j_call: TRBJ1-2; d_call: NA; v_call: TRBV27; clone_size: many; cdr3_aa: CASSLSGGRSGYTF; cdr3_nt: TGTGCCAGCAGTTTATCGGGGGGTCGAAGTGGCTACACCTTC
j_call: TRBJ2-3; d_call: NA; v_call: TRBV5-1; clone_size: few; cdr3_aa: CASSSEGVDTQYF; cdr3_nt: TGCGCCAGCAGCTCTGAGGGAGTAGATACGCAGTATTTT
j_call: TRBJ2-7; d_call: TRBD2; v_call: TRBV6-1; clone_size: once; cdr3_aa: CASTKGGTSGSYEQYF; cdr3_nt: TGTGCCAGCACCAAAGGAGGTACTAGCGGGAGCTACGAGCAGTACTTC
j_call: TRBJ2-2; d_call: NA; v_call: TRBV5-1; clone_size: NA; cdr3_aa: CASSLVQGASGELFF; cdr3_nt: TGCGCCAGCAGCTTGGTCCAAGGGGCATCCGGGGAGCTGTTTTTT
j_call: TRBJ2-2; d_call: TRBD2; v_call: TRBV29-1; clone_size: many; cdr3_aa: CSGRESTGELFF; cdr3_nt: TGCAGCGGGCGGGAGAGCACCGGGGAGCTGTTTTTT
j_call: TRBJ2-2; d_call: NA; v_call: TRBV4-3; clone_size: NA; cdr3_aa: CASSQEPGGDTGELFF; cdr3_nt: TGCGCCAGCAGCCAAGAACCGGGGGGCGACACCGGGGAGCTGTTTTTT
j_call: TRBJ1-1; d_call: NA; v_call: TRBV20-1; clone_size: many; cdr3_aa: CSAGRGPNTEAFF; cdr3_nt: TGCAGTGCTGGCCGGGGGCCGAACACTGAAGCTTTCTTT
j_call: TRBJ1-6; d_call: NA; v_call: TRBV16; clone_size: many; cdr3_aa: CASSPTTASPLHF; cdr3_nt: TGTGCCAGCAGCCCTACGACCGCTTCACCCCTCCACTTT
j_call: TRBJ1-6; d_call: NA; v_call: TRBV14; clone_size: NA; cdr3_aa: CASSQELRSSPLHF; cdr3_nt: TGTGCCAGCAGCCAAGAACTGCGGAGTTCACCCCTCCACTTT
j_call: TRBJ2-3; d_call: NA; v_call: TRBV9; clone_size: NA; cdr3_aa: CASSVGRGRGTDTQYF; cdr3_nt: TGTGCCAGCAGCGTAGGTCGGGGGCGCGGCACAGATACGCAGTATTTT
j_call: TRBJ2-2; d_call: NA; v_call: TRBV9; clone_size: many; cdr3_aa: CASSVGRPTGELFF; cdr3_nt: TGTGCCAGCAGCGTAGGAAGGCCCACCGGGGAGCTGTTTTTT
j_call: TRBJ2-1; d_call: NA; v_call: TRBV2; clone_size: NA; cdr3_aa: CASRPADTVLNNEQFF; cdr3_nt: TGTGCCAGCAGGCCGGCTGACACGGTACTTAACAATGAGCAGTTCTTC
j_call: TRBJ1-1; d_call: TRBD1; v_call: TRBV6-1; clone_size: NA; cdr3_aa: CASSRTGGGNTEAFF; cdr3_nt: TGTGCCAGCAGCCGAACAGGGGGCGGGAACACTGAAGCTTTCTTT
j_call: TRBJ2-6; d_call: NA; v_call: TRBV3-1; clone_size: NA; cdr3_aa: CASSPSLGGAGANVLTF; cdr3_nt: TGTGCCAGCAGCCCCTCGCTGGGCGGAGCTGGGGCCAACGTCCTGACTTTC
j_call: TRBJ2-2; d_call: TRBD2; v_call: TRBV7-8; clone_size: many; cdr3_aa: CASSPQGLAGGRNTGELFF; cdr3_nt: TGTGCCAGCAGCCCACAGGGACTAGCGGGAGGCCGAAACACCGGGGAGCTGTTTTTT
j_call: TRBJ1-6; d_call: NA; v_call: TRBV19; clone_size: NA; cdr3_aa: CASSPSGQLDSPLHF; cdr3_nt: TGTGCCAGTAGCCCCTCGGGCCAGCTCGATTCACCCCTCCACTTT
j_call: TRBJ2-3; d_call: TRBD2; v_call: TRBV9; clone_size: NA; cdr3_aa: CASSVTSGRSSTDTQYF; cdr3_nt: TGTGCCAGCAGCGTGACTAGCGGGAGGTCGAGCACAGATACGCAGTATTTT